This T cell receptor beta chain derives from a study of liver allograft versus peripheral blood T cells. Overall study: Peripheral blood of the recipients supplied T cell receptor repertoires that were compared with those in transplanted livers.

CDR3 length: 15 amino acids. The ends were cut back, 3 bases at V and 2 bases at J, with 10 bases in the middle. Germline assignment: CDR1 KGHDR and CDR2 SFDVKD. MiXCR, applied by TCRdb to the reads, yields one record per CDR3 protein. The repertoire holds a few hundred distinct CDR3 sequences, with approximately 9.8% as singletons. This clonotype is termed large. The sequence derives from a human patient who had a liver transplant. Part of the T cell pool may stem from the graft donor. The rearrangement links TRBV24-1 to TRBJ1-3; D might be TRBD1 (6 bases). The CDR3 protein is CATSDPNRAGNTIYF. In DNA, the CDR3 is TGTGCCACCAGTGATCCAAACAGGGCTGGAAACACCATATATTTT.